This T cell receptor (beta chain) was sequenced in a study of shared clonotypes between healthy human individuals. Naive CD8 populations comprised CD45RO-negative cells positively selected for CCR7, excluding terminally differentiated effector memory CD45RA+ cells. Trimming removed 1 base from V and 2 bases from J, with 12 bases in between. The CDR3 is made up of 15 amino acids. The germline CDR1 and CDR2 sequences are LGHNA and YNFKEQ. Here immunoSEQ multiplex PCR was the method, and the copy in TCRdb shows in-frame clones only, minus some. The sample carries roughly 2,000,000 clones, over 85% recorded once. Study observations and caveats: Measured sharing among donors was expected to vary with sequencing depth. All-four-donor shared clonotypes had higher generation probabilities than non-shared clonotypes did. Compared with memory subsets, naive subsets generally had larger estimated richness.

Concerning this clone itself: Its specificity is unknown.

The sequence came from a man between 18 and 29 years old in good health. Sequenced material: naive CD8+ T cells sorted from blood. The genes are TRBV4-2 and TRBJ2-7, with unresolved D. The CDR3 region has the DNA TGTGCCAGCAGCCAAGCGTCTAGTGGGCCCTACGAGCAGTACTTC. This encodes CASSQASSGPYEQYF.